This TCR beta chain stems from a study of PD-1 blockade in classical Hodgkin lymphoma. Study results and caveats: Baseline TCR diversity was reportedly lower in newly diagnosed patients than in healthy donors. It was reported as lower still in relapsed/refractory patients. Some patients started nivolumab under 1 year after ASCT, and they were excluded. Baseline diversity was lower in partial responders and progressors than complete responders.

Some clones are missing from TCRdb's copy, which holds only in-frame ones; the method was immunoSEQ multiplex PCR. The sample contains some 13,000 clones, roughly 84% of which appear only once. Every one of the patients relapsed after autologous stem cell transplantation (brentuximab vedotin exposure was variable). Complete response, partial response or progressive disease was recorded as best response. The CDR3 contains 15 residues. Germline CDR1 and CDR2: SNHLY and FYNNEI. V shed 2 bases and J 4 bases; nucleotides not matched to a gene: 5. Worth noting for this clone: Its antigen remains unknown.

This sample comprised peripheral blood mononuclear cells (PBMCs), obtained at baseline. V is TRBV2 and J is TRBJ2-7; 10 bases are shared with TRBD1. This sequence was found in a human donor with classical Hodgkin lymphoma. Here the CDR3 DNA reads TGTGCCAGCAGTGAATTCGGACAGGGGGGTTACGAGCAGTACTTC. Residues: CASSEFGQGGYEQYF.